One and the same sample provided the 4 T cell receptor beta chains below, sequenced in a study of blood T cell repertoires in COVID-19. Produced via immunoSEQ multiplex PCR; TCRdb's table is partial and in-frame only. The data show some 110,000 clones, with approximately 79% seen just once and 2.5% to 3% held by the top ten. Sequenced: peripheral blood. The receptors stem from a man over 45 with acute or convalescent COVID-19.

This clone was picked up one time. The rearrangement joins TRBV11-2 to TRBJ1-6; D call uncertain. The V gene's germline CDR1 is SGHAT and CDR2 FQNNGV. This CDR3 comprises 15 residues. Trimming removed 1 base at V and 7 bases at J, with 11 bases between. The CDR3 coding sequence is TGTGCCAGCAGCTTAGTTACTCAACGGAATTCACCCCTCCACTTT. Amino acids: CASSLVTQRNSPLHF.

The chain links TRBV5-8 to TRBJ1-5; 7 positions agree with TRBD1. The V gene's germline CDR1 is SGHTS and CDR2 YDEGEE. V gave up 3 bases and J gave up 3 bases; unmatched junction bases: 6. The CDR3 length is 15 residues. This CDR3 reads CASSSGTDFNQPQHF. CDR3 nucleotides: TGTGCCAGCAGCTCCGGGACAGATTTCAATCAGCCCCAGCATTTT. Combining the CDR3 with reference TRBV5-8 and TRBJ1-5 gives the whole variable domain EAGVTQSPTHLIKTRGQQATLRCSPISGHTSVYWYQQALGLGLQFLLWYDEGEERNRGNFPPRFSGRQFPNYSSELNVNALELEDSALYLCASSSGTDFNQPQHFGDGTRLSIL.

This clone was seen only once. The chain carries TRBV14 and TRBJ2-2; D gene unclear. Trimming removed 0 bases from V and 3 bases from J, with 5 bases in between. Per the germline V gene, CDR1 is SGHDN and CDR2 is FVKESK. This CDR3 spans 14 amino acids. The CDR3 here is CASSQDAYTGELFF. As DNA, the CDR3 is TGTGCCAGCAGCCAAGATGCGTACACCGGGGAGCTGTTTTTT. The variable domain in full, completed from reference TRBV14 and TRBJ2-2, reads EAGVTQFPSHSVIEKGQTVTLRCDPISGHDNLYWYRRVMGKEIKFLLHFVKESKQDESGMPNNRFLAERTGGTYSTLKVQPAELEDSGVYFCASSQDAYTGELFFGEGSRLTVL.

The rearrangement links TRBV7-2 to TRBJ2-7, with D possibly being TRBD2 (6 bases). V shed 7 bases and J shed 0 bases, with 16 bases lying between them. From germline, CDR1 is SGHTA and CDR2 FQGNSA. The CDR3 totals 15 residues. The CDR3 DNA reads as TGTGCCAGCACTGCGGCGGGGACCTTCTCCTACGAGCAGTACTTC. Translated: CASTAAGTFSYEQYF.